Sequencing of this TCR beta chain was carried out in a study of lymphopenia after photon versus proton radiotherapy. The CDR3 contains 14 residues. Germline V CDR1 and CDR2: SSHAT, FNYEAQ (reference sequence). Produced via immunoSEQ multiplex PCR; TCRdb's table is partial and in-frame only. The sample shows 25,000 to 35,000 clones, nearly 90% of them seen only once. The study's findings and limits: Photon-treated patients lost naive T cells and TCR diversity; proton-treated stayed stable. Authors raise, but do not show, better survival with proton therapy.

With regard to this clone: Antigen unknown. Germline and junction disagree at one end, which may indicate a read error.

The V and J genes are TRBV7-7 and TRBJ2-5; 10 nucleotides agree with TRBD2. The material was peripheral blood, obtained from a patient treated with proton-based radiotherapy. The clonotype comes from a woman in her sixties or seventies with pancreatic cancer. Some clones in this sample may be carry-over from other donors' samples. The chain's CDR3 is CASSLTSGKETQYF. DNA of the CDR3: TGTGCTAGCAGCTTAACTAGCGGGAAGGAGACCCAGTACTTC.